This T cell receptor (beta chain) was recovered during a study of PD-1 blockade in classical Hodgkin lymphoma. Time point denoted: cycle 4 day 1 (C4D1), after more than 5 weeks of nivolumab. The patients all showed relapse after autologous stem cell transplantation, while their brentuximab vedotin exposure varied. Regarding this clone: What it recognizes is unknown.

Assay: immunoSEQ multiplex PCR; the TCRdb copy retains only in-frame clones and omits some. The sample carries some 93,000 clones, approximately 86% recorded once. General study results and limits: Complete responders possessed baseline diversity comparable to newly diagnosed patients.

V lost 3 bases to trimming and J lost 1 base; unmatched junction nucleotides: 4. CDR1 and CDR2 from the germline V gene are SEHNR and FQNEAQ (reference sequence). The CDR3 is made up of 17 amino acids. The receptor comes from a human donor with classical Hodgkin lymphoma. The sample consisted of peripheral blood mononuclear cells (PBMCs), taken before the fourth cycle of nivolumab. V gene TRBV7-9 combines with J gene TRBJ2-3, with 13 nucleotides matching TRBD2. Here the CDR3 DNA reads TGTGCCAGCAGCTTTTACGGACTAGCGGGGGGCACAGATACGCAGTATTTT. Encoded protein: CASSFYGLAGGTDTQYF.